The 7 T cell receptor beta chains in this list originate from one sample, sequenced in a study of shared clonotypes between healthy human individuals. Here immunoSEQ multiplex PCR was the method, and the copy in TCRdb shows in-frame clones only, minus some. The data show some 2.3 million clones, about 92% seen once. The sample was naive CD4+ T cells from PBMCs. The subset denotes: CD45RA+ positively selected. These receptors all come from a man between 18 and 35 years old in good health. Some clones in this sample may be carry-over from other donors' samples.

For the CDR3, the DNA is TGCGCCAGCAGCTTCGGGACAGGGGAGGGGGAGCAGTACTTC. Its translation is CASSFGTGEGEQYF. The gene calls are TRBV5-1 and TRBJ2-7, with 10 bases aligning to TRBD1. CDR3 length: 14 residues. V dropped 2 bases and J dropped 7; count of bases not matched to a gene: 6. Looked up from germline, CDR1 is SGHRS and CDR2 is YFSETQ.

This clone was found once. The chain joins TRBV18 to TRBJ1-2; possibly TRBD1 for D (5 bases). CDR1 is KGHSH, CDR2 LQKENI, per germline. The CDR3 totals 14 residues. The germline V and J ends were trimmed by 3 bases and 0 bases, with 8 bases remaining between them. The CDR3 DNA reads TGTGCCAGCTCACCTTCGACAGCTAACTATGGCTACACCTTC. The encoded protein is CASSPSTANYGYTF. The full variable domain, its missing parts supplied by reference TRBV18 and TRBJ1-2, is NAGVMQNPRHLVRRRGQEARLRCSPMKGHSHVYWYRQLPEEGLKFMVYLQKENIIDESGMPKERFSAEFPKEGPSILRIQQVVRGDSAAYFCASSPSTANYGYTFGSGTRLTVV.

This clone was found once. V is TRBV2 and J is TRBJ2-2; 9 bases map to TRBD2. Germline lookup yields CDR1 SNHLY and CDR2 FYNNEI. The V and J ends lost 6 bases and 7 bases, in that order; junction bases with no gene match: 9. CDR3 length: 15 residues. The CDR3 region has the DNA TGTGCCAGCAGGATGACTAGCGGATCTGGCGGGGAGCTGTTTTTT. Protein sequence: CASRMTSGSGGELFF.

The rearrangement uses TRBV5-4 and TRBJ1-3; 7 bases fit TRBD1. CDR1 is SGHNT and CDR2 is YYREEE in the germline V gene (reference sequence). This CDR3 is built from 17 residues. The trim removed 5 bases at V and 0 bases at J, leaving 11 bases unmatched. The CDR3 is CASSSNGQAPSGNTIYF. The CDR3 DNA follows: TGTGCCAGCAGTTCAAACGGACAGGCCCCCTCTGGAAACACCATATATTTT.

The V and J genes are TRBV29-1 and TRBJ2-7; TRBD1 aligns across 7 bases. Germline-derived CDR1 and CDR2 are SQVTM and ANQGSEA. Germline trimming cut 1 base from V and 0 bases from J; bases unmatched to any gene: 0. The CDR3 runs to 13 residues. The CDR3 region is CSVEGDSSYEQYF. The CDR3 DNA reads as TGCAGCGTTGAAGGGGACAGCTCCTACGAGCAGTACTTC.

The chain joins TRBV4-2 to TRBJ2-1; 7 bases map to TRBD2. The CDR3 runs to 14 residues. CDR1 LGHNA and CDR2 YNFKEQ come from the germline V gene. Trimming took 3 bases from V and 5 from J; bases not matched to a gene: 4. DNA of the CDR3: TGTGCCAGCAGCCAGGGGACTATGCACAATGAGCAGTTCTTC. Translated, it gives CASSQGTMHNEQFF.

This chain uses TRBV5-1 with TRBJ2-1; TRBD1 is a possible D gene (6 bases). CDR3 length: 16 residues. Germline V gives CDR1 SGHRS, CDR2 YFSETQ. V lost 2 bases and J 5 bases, leaving 17 bases between the germline ends. The CDR3 nucleotides read TGCGCCAGCAGCTTATTTAGTCGGACAGCGAACAATGAGCAGTTCTTC. It yields the protein CASSLFSRTANNEQFF.